These 32 T cell receptor beta chains were sequenced from one sample in a study of molecular identifiers for immune sequencing clone quantification. In TCRdb, the PCR reads were re-called with MiXCR into one record per CDR3 protein. The table has 65,000 or so distinct CDR3 sequences, 15% to 20% seen once. Material: naive CD8+ T cells from blood, with Jurkat cell RNA spiked in. This sample's subset: FACS-sorted CD8+CD4-CCR7+CD45RA+ naive T cells. The receptor source for this set is a human donor in good health. Some libraries in this study had Jurkat cell RNA spiked in.

About this clonotype itself: A much bigger clone sits one base away, suggesting this may be a read error. This rearrangement joins TRBV27 to TRBJ1-5, with D perhaps TRBD1 (6 bases). From germline, CDR1 is MNHEY and CDR2 SMNVEV (reference sequence). V lost 8 bases and J lost 9, with 23 bases in between. There are 15 residues in the CDR3. The CDR3 DNA reads TGTGCCAGCGGCCGTGGGGGCAGCCCTTATCGGCCCCAGCATTTT. Protein: CASGRGGSPYRPQHF.

As concerns this clonotype: It may be a read error: a sequence one base away is much more abundant. The V and J genes are TRBV3-1 and TRBJ2-7, with no clear D. The V end was cut by 4 bases, the J end by 2 bases, with 9 bases between. The length of the CDR3 is 13 residues. Germline values: CDR1 LGHDT, CDR2 YNNKEL (reference sequence). The CDR3 DNA reads TGTGCCAGCAGCCTATATATTGCCTACGAGCAGTACTTC. This gives the protein CASSLYIAYEQYF.

Many counts were recorded for this clonotype. The chain uses TRBV9 and TRBJ2-3, with 8 bases fitting TRBD2. CDR3 length equals 17 residues. The V and J ends lost 0 bases and 1 base, in that order; junction bases with no gene match: 7. CDR1 is SGDLS, CDR2 YYNGEE, per germline. The CDR3 coding sequence is TGTGCCAGCAGCGTAGGAATCGGAGCGGGAGGCACAGATACGCAGTATTTT. This gives the protein CASSVGIGAGGTDTQYF.

This clonotype was detected many times. The chain carries TRBV18 and TRBJ2-1, with TRBD1 as a possible D gene (5 bases). CDR1 and CDR2 (germline): KGHSH, LQKENI. The CDR3 has 15 amino acids. V was clipped by 4 bases and J by 0 bases, with 10 bases between them. The CDR3 is CASSLTESSYNEQFF. CDR3 nucleotides: TGTGCCAGCTCACTGACAGAGAGCTCCTACAATGAGCAGTTCTTC. Variable domain in full (rest from reference TRBV18 and TRBJ2-1): NAGVMQNPRHLVRRRGQEARLRCSPMKGHSHVYWYRQLPEEGLKFMVYLQKENIIDESGMPKERFSAEFPKEGPSILRIQQVVRGDSAAYFCASSLTESSYNEQFFGPGTRLTVL.

This clonotype occurred once. This chain joins TRBV28 and TRBJ2-2, with D maybe TRBD1 (6 bases). Trimming cost V 6 bases and J 6 bases, with 11 bases left between them. Germline loops: CDR1 MDHEN, CDR2 SYDVKM. The CDR3 is 13 residues long. The CDR3 loop is CASSTGFPGELFF. The CDR3 nucleotides are TGTGCCAGCAGCACAGGGTTCCCCGGGGAGCTGTTTTTT.

In its sample, this clonotype was seen many times. The chain uses TRBV4-1 and TRBJ2-2; D is uncertain. Germline loops: CDR1 MGHRA, CDR2 YSYEKL. V was shortened by 7 bases and J by 2 bases, with 11 bases between the two germline ends. CDR3 length equals 14 residues. This CDR3 reads CASTISRNTGELFF. The CDR3 DNA is TGCGCCAGCACGATAAGTCGAAACACCGGGGAGCTGTTTTTT.

The genes are TRBV4-1 and TRBJ2-5, with 8 nucleotides matching TRBD2. V gave up 10 bases and J gave up 5 bases; unmatched junction bases: 15. Germline V gives CDR1 MGHRA, CDR2 YSYEKL. The CDR3 has 15 amino acids. Written as DNA, the CDR3 is TGCGCCACCAAATTACGGGAGGGCCTTTTTGAGACCCAGTACTTC. This encodes CATKLREGLFETQYF.

J is TRBJ2-7 and V is TRBV10-2; D is uncertain. The CDR3 is 11 residues long. V was trimmed by 8 bases and J by 0 bases, leaving 5 bases between them. The germline gives CDR1 WSHSY, CDR2 SAAADI. CDR3 residues: CASGSSYEQYF. The CDR3 DNA is TGCGCCAGCGGAAGCTCCTACGAGCAGTACTTC.

The chain employs TRBV19 and TRBJ2-7; 9 bases are a match to TRBD2. With V trimmed by 5 bases and J by 3 bases, 8 bases remained unmatched. The CDR3 has 15 amino acids. The germline gives CDR1 LNHDA, CDR2 SQIVND (reference sequence). The CDR3 nucleotides are TGTGCCAGTAGTCCCGCGGGAGGGCCTCTCTACGAGCAGTACTTC. The encoded protein is CASSPAGGPLYEQYF.

The gene calls are TRBV7-9 and TRBJ1-6, with D perhaps matching TRBD1 (5 bases). Trimming cost V 4 bases and J 5 bases, with 15 bases left between them. The CDR3 runs 16 residues. Germline V lookup: CDR1 SEHNR, CDR2 FQNEAQ (reference sequence). The CDR3 reads CASSSTGGGDNSPLHF. The CDR3 DNA reads TGTGCCAGCAGCTCCACGGGGGGGGGGGATAATTCACCCCTCCACTTT.

As to this clonotype: In this CDR3 the conserved last residue, phenylalanine or tryptophan, is missing, so a read error is likely. CDR3 nucleotides: TGTGCCAGCAGCTCCCCGATGCGCTACGAGCAGTACCTC. The encoded protein is CASSSPMRYEQYL. The chain recombines TRBV7-9 with TRBJ2-7; no definite D call. V lost 4 bases and J lost 3, with 10 bases in between. Per germline, CDR1 SEHNR and CDR2 FQNEAQ (reference sequence). The length of the CDR3 is 13 residues.

In this sample, this clonotype turned up many times. The DNA of the CDR3 is TGTGCCAGCAGTCGGGGACTCGGGGCTGATACGCAGTATTTT. Residues: CASSRGLGADTQYF. The V gene is TRBV25-1, the J gene TRBJ2-3; TRBD2 might be the D (6 bases). The CDR3 totals 14 residues. Germline values: CDR1 MGHDK, CDR2 SYGVNS. V was cut by 5 bases and J by 6 bases, with 15 bases left in between.

The CDR3 loop reads CASRDGTEGTEAFF. In DNA, the CDR3 is TGTGCCAGCAGGGATGGGACAGAGGGAACTGAAGCTTTCTTT. The chain recombines TRBV2 with TRBJ1-1, with 7 bases matching TRBD1. CDR3 length: 14 amino acids. V lost 6 bases to trimming and J lost 5 bases; unmatched junction nucleotides: 9. Germline-derived CDR1 and CDR2 are SNHLY and FYNNEI.

Concerning this clonotype itself: This may stem from a read error, because a much larger clone lies one nucleotide away. V usage is TRBV27 and J usage is TRBJ2-4; D possibly corresponds to TRBD2 (6 bases). The CDR3 consists of 18 residues. Germline CDR1 and CDR2: MNHEY and SMNVEV (reference sequence). The CDR3: CASSLIGAGGIAKNIRYF. In nucleotides, the CDR3 is TGTGCCAGCAGTTTAATAGGTGCGGGCGGGATCGCCAAAAACATTCGGTACTTC.

Details on this clonotype: One base away lies a much larger clone, so this may be a sequencing read error. V is TRBV28 and J is TRBJ2-5; D gene ambiguous. Germline V gene data show CDR1 as MDHEN and CDR2 as SYDVKM. The CDR3 runs 12 residues. CDR3 amino acids: CASSSSEEAQYF. In DNA form, the CDR3 reads TGTGCCAGCAGTTCGTCAGAAGAGGCCCAGTACTTC.

This clonotype was observed at least ten times. The chain couples TRBV27 to TRBJ2-2, with 12 bases that match TRBD2. The V gene's germline CDR1 is MNHEY and CDR2 SMNVEV (reference sequence). V dropped 5 bases and J dropped 6; count of bases not matched to a gene: 7. CDR3 size: 16 residues. CDR3 region: CASSLLLAGGAGELFF. CDR3 sequence (DNA): TGTGCCAGCAGTCTTCTTCTAGCGGGAGGGGCCGGGGAGCTGTTTTTT.

Turning to this clonotype: Given a much more abundant clone one base away, this may be a read error. The chain is built from TRBV20-1 and TRBJ1-2; D remains ambiguous. CDR1 DFQATT and CDR2 SNEGSKA come from the germline V gene (reference sequence). This CDR3 is built from 13 residues. CDR3 sequence: CSASDAENCGYTF. As DNA, the CDR3 is TGCAGTGCTTCGGATGCAGAGAACTGTGGCTACACCTTC.

By sample share, this clonotype is medium-sized. The chain couples TRBV4-2 to TRBJ2-3, with 8 positions matching TRBD2. The V gene's germline CDR1 is LGHNA and CDR2 YNFKEQ. Unmatched junction bases numbered 12, after V lost 4 bases and J lost 6 bases. This CDR3 region has 16 residues. As DNA, the CDR3 is TGTGCCAGCAGCCCTATAGCGGGAAGAGATGGGGATACGCAGTATTTT. Amino acids: CASSPIAGRDGDTQYF.

This clonotype was detected a few times. A read error is likely, as this CDR3 ends without the conserved phenylalanine or tryptophan. V usage is TRBV27 and J usage is TRBJ2-7; TRBD1 or TRBD2 may be the D gene (5 bases each). The CDR3 covers 15 residues. Trimming shortened V by 3 bases and J by 3 bases, and 15 bases separated the two germline ends. Germline V gene data show CDR1 as MNHEY and CDR2 as SMNVEV (reference sequence). CDR3 region: CASSFFPGTVYEQYS. DNA of the CDR3: TGTGCCAGCAGTTTTTTCCCAGGGACGGTCTACGAGCAGTACTCC.

This clonotype was seen repeatedly, ten times or more. The chain has TRBV19 and TRBJ2-7; either TRBD1 or TRBD2 may fit D (5 bases each). The CDR3 runs to 13 residues. Germline values: CDR1 LNHDA, CDR2 SQIVND (reference sequence). V lost 5 bases to trimming and J lost 6 bases, with 14 bases between them. CDR3 loop: CASSSQSGTEQYF. CDR3 nucleotides: TGTGCCAGTAGTTCACAATCTGGGACCGAGCAGTACTTC. The variable domain in full, completed from reference TRBV19 and TRBJ2-7, reads DGGITQSPKYLFRKEGQNVTLSCEQNLNHDAMYWYRQDPGQGLRLIYYSQIVNDFQKGDIAEGYSVSREKKESFPLTVTSAQKNPTAFYLCASSSQSGTEQYFGPGTRLTVT.

This clonotype occurred many times. Here the CDR3 DNA reads TGCGCCAGCAGCTTGGAGAGGCCCCCGGCATACTTC. Encoded protein: CASSLERPPAYF. The rearrangement links TRBV5-1 to TRBJ2-5; no clear D gene. Germline V CDR1 and CDR2: SGHRS, YFSETQ. CDR3 length: 12 amino acids. V lost 0 bases, J lost 14 bases, and 14 bases lay in between.

On this clonotype itself: A read error may explain this, as a much larger clone is one base away. V usage is TRBV20-1 and J usage is TRBJ2-5, with D possibly TRBD2 on 5 matching bases. This CDR3 is 15 amino acids long. Trimming removed 0 bases at V and 4 bases at J, with 15 bases between. CDR1 DFQATT and CDR2 SNEGSKA come from the germline V gene (reference sequence). The CDR3 spells CSARDIGEAPETQYF. DNA of the CDR3: TGCAGTGCTAGAGATATCGGGGAAGCGCCAGAGACCCAGTACTTC.

This clonotype was observed a few times. This chain connects TRBV7-2 to TRBJ2-7; perhaps D is TRBD1 or TRBD2 (5 bases each). The CDR3 runs to 16 residues. Trimming shortened V by 5 bases and J by 0 bases, and 17 bases separated the two germline ends. The germline V gene encodes CDR1 SGHTA and CDR2 FQGNSA. CDR3 in amino acids: CASSPLWDGNSYEQYF. The CDR3 nucleotides read TGTGCCAGCAGCCCCCTTTGGGACGGAAACTCCTACGAGCAGTACTTC.

For this clonotype: The CDR3 does not close with the conserved phenylalanine or tryptophan, likely indicating a read error. This sequence joins TRBV20-1 and TRBJ2-7; D call uncertain. The V and J ends lost 0 bases and 0 bases respectively, with 6 bases between them. The CDR3 is made up of 13 amino acids. Germline values: CDR1 DFQATT, CDR2 SNEGSKA (reference sequence). As DNA, the CDR3 is TGCAGTGCTAGAGATCAGGCCTCCTACGAGCAGTACCTC. Translated, it gives CSARDQASYEQYL.

This clonotype occurred a few times. A much bigger clone sits one base away, suggesting this may be a read error. The genes are TRBV27 and TRBJ2-7; TRBD1 agrees at 8 bases. The V gene's germline CDR1 is MNHEY and CDR2 SMNVEV (reference sequence). This CDR3 has 13 amino acids. In DNA form, the CDR3 reads TGTGCCGGCAGTTCGACAGGGGTCCACGAGCAGTACTTC. This encodes CAGSSTGVHEQYF.

This clonotype has a count of ten or more. DNA of the CDR3: TGTGCCAGCAGTTTTTCTTCCGGGGCCGTCTACGAGCAGTACTTC. It yields the protein CASSFSSGAVYEQYF. The chain couples TRBV27 to TRBJ2-7; D possibly matches TRBD1 or TRBD2 (5 bases each). The CDR3 sequence is 15 residues long. Germline V gene data show CDR1 as MNHEY and CDR2 as SMNVEV (reference sequence). Trimming shortened V by 3 bases and J by 3 bases, and 15 bases separated the two germline ends.

In this sample, this clonotype turned up many times. The rearrangement uses TRBV27 and TRBJ1-5; D remains unclear. V was pared by 2 bases and J by 4 bases, with 12 bases between. The CDR3 totals 15 residues. Per germline, CDR1 MNHEY and CDR2 SMNVEV (reference sequence). In DNA, the CDR3 is TGTGCCAGCAGTTTAAGTGCCGAACGAAATCAGCCCCAGCATTTT. It is translated as CASSLSAERNQPQHF.

A note on this clonotype: Since a much larger clone is just one base distant, this may be a read error. This chain joins TRBV6-1 and TRBJ1-4, with D tentatively TRBD1 (5 bases). The CDR3 runs 14 residues. CDR1 MNHNS and CDR2 SASEGT come from the germline V gene. CDR3 bases: TGTGCCACCCGAGTAGGGTATGGACATGAAAAACTGTCTTTT. Protein product: CATRVGYGHEKLSF.

In the case of this clonotype: This may stem from a read error, because a much larger clone lies one nucleotide away. This chain connects TRBV5-6 to TRBJ2-4, with TRBD2 as a possible D gene (6 bases). This CDR3 has 19 amino acids. Per germline, CDR1 SGHDT and CDR2 YYEEEE. The CDR3 protein is CASSLTPGRDFRAKNTQYF. CDR3 DNA: TGTGCCAGCAGCTTAACTCCAGGGCGGGACTTTCGTGCCAAAAACACTCAGTACTTC. Using reference TRBV5-6 and TRBJ2-4 for the parts outside the CDR3, the full variable domain is DAGVTQSPTHLIKTRGQQVTLRCSPKSGHDTVSWYQQALGQGPQFIFQYYEEEERQRGNFPDRFSGHQFPNYSSELNVNALLLGDSALYLCASSLTPGRDFRAKNTQYFGAGTRLSVL.

Concerning this clonotype: With a much larger clone just one base away, this may be a read error. This CDR3 is missing its conserved last phenylalanine or tryptophan, likely due to a read error. V gene TRBV5-6 combines with J gene TRBJ2-2; D might be TRBD2 (5 bases). The germline V and J ends were trimmed by 4 bases and 1 base, with 14 bases remaining between them. This CDR3 has 16 amino acids. Germline V gene sequence: CDR1 SGHDT, CDR2 YYEEEE. CDR3 nucleotide sequence: TGTGCCAGCAGCCCCTGGCCGGAGGAGAACACCGGGGAGCTGTTTCTT. The encoded protein is CASSPWPEENTGELFL.

The table lists this clonotype with many counts. This sequence joins TRBV3-2 and TRBJ2-7; TRBD1 was called by the table and not checked on the DNA. TRBV3-2 represents a pseudogene. The CDR3 runs 17 residues. CDR3: CASSQDGGASQEEWQYF. DNA for the CDR3: TGTGCCAGCAGCCAAGATGGGGGAGCATCACAGGAAGAGTGGCAGTACTTC.

V gene TRBV11-2 combines with J gene TRBJ2-1; 15 positions agree with TRBD2. The germline gives CDR1 SGHAT, CDR2 FQNNGV. The ends lost 5 bases at V and 6 bases at J; junction bases unmatched: 5. The CDR3 contains 16 residues. CDR3 residues: CASSHRTSGRGNEQFF. The CDR3 DNA follows: TGTGCCAGCAGCCACAGGACTAGCGGGAGGGGCAATGAGCAGTTCTTC.